The 13 T cell receptor beta chains given below trace back to one sample, sequenced in a study of shared T cell receptors in the human thymus. Libraries were prepared by immunoSEQ multiplex PCR; TCRdb keeps only in-frame clonotypes and omits some of them. The table lists fewer than 700,000 clones, over 75% of them singletons, with 0.0095% to 0.011% in the top ten. Separately, the same data were catalogued under a study of human thymus T cells.

Sequenced material: thymocytes. These TCRs come from a boy under two years old with a congenital heart defect.

V and J are TRBV12-5 and TRBJ1-2; 10 nucleotides match TRBD1. This CDR3 is built from 17 residues. CDR1 and CDR2 from the germline V gene are LGHNT and FRNRAP. With 2 bases clipped from V and 3 bases from J, the junction kept 9 bases outside the gene matches. DNA for the CDR3: TGTGCTAGTGGTTTGACTCCCGACAGGGGGCGTCACTATGGCTACACCTTC. Protein product: CASGLTPDRGRHYGYTF. The full variable domain, in which reference TRBV12-5 and TRBJ1-2 provide the parts outside the CDR3, is DARVTQTPRHKVTEMGQEVTMRCQPILGHNTVFWYRQTMMQGLELLAYFRNRAPLDDSGMPKDRFSAEMPDATLATLKIQPSEPRDSAVYFCASGLTPDRGRHYGYTFGSGTRLTVV.

The J gene is TRBJ2-1, the V gene TRBV30; D possibly corresponds to TRBD1 (6 bases). The length of the CDR3 is 16 residues. CDR1 and CDR2 (germline): GTSNPN, SVGIG (reference sequence). Trimming cost V 0 bases and J 0 bases, with 12 bases left between them. The CDR3 DNA reads as TGTGCCTGGAGTGTACGGGACACTAGCTCCTACAATGAGCAGTTCTTC. Residues: CAWSVRDTSSYNEQFF.

This rearrangement joins TRBV2 to TRBJ2-7, with a possible D match to TRBD1 (5 bases). In germline, CDR1 is SNHLY, CDR2 FYNNEI. This CDR3 contains 13 residues. The V end was cut by 7 bases, the J end by 2 bases, with 12 bases between. CDR3 residues: CASIRGHPYEQYF. The DNA of the CDR3 is TGTGCCAGCATCCGAGGACACCCCTACGAGCAGTACTTC. Filled out from reference TRBV2 and TRBJ2-7, the complete variable domain reads EPEVTQTPSHQVTQMGQEVILRCVPISNHLYFYWYRQILGQKVEFLVSFYNNEISEKSEIFDDQFSVERPDGSNFTLKIRSTKLEDSAMYFCASIRGHPYEQYFGPGTRLTVT.

The count of this clone is one. The chain couples TRBV6-1 to TRBJ2-7, with a possible D match to TRBD2 (6 bases). The ends were cut back, 4 bases at V and 6 bases at J, with 19 bases in the middle. This CDR3 contains 15 residues. CDR1 and CDR2 from the germline V gene are MNHNS and SASEGT. The CDR3 DNA sequence: TGTGCCAGCAGTGTTGGGGGGAGGCCTTCGGGCGAGCAGTACTTC. It yields the protein CASSVGGRPSGEQYF.

The chain is built from TRBV7-7 and TRBJ1-3; a weak D match, TRBD1 (6 bases). The ends were cut back, 0 bases at V and 3 bases at J, with 15 bases in the middle. The germline CDR1 and CDR2 sequences are SSHAT and FNYEAQ (reference sequence). The CDR3 runs 17 residues. In DNA form, the CDR3 reads TGTGCCAGCAGCTTAGCGTCGCCTGGGGGCGGTGGAAACACCATATATTTT. Its translation is CASSLASPGGGGNTIYF.

CDR3 sequence (DNA): TGTGCCAGCAGCTTGTTTGGGACAGGGGGCTCCCACACTGAAGCTTTCTTT. Encoded protein: CASSLFGTGGSHTEAFF. The chain combines TRBV5-4 with TRBJ1-1; 12 bases match TRBD1. The V segment lost 1 base and the J segment 3 bases; nucleotides outside the gene matches: 7. Germline-derived CDR1 and CDR2 are SGHNT and YYREEE (reference sequence). The CDR3 contains 17 residues.

The V gene is TRBV5-5, the J gene TRBJ2-1; D remains ambiguous. Germline lookup yields CDR1 SGHKS and CDR2 YYEKEE (reference sequence). CDR3 length: 15 amino acids. V lost 1 base and J 1 base, leaving 9 bases between the germline ends. The CDR3 reads CASSLRQESYNEQFF. The CDR3 coding sequence is TGTGCCAGCAGCTTGAGGCAGGAATCCTACAATGAGCAGTTCTTC.

The V gene is TRBV6-5, the J gene TRBJ1-1; D possibly corresponds to TRBD1 (6 bases). With 6 bases removed from V and 4 bases from J, the gap between germline ends came to 15 bases. This CDR3 comprises 14 residues. The germline CDR1 and CDR2 sequences are MNHEY and SVGAGI. CDR3 protein: CASRTRQVPTEAFF. CDR3 coding DNA: TGTGCCAGCAGGACCCGACAGGTACCCACTGAAGCTTTCTTT.

In DNA, the CDR3 is TGCGCCAGCAGCCAAGGACCCAAGGGGGGCGGGAGGGCCGCGGAGACCCAGTACTTC. Translation: CASSQGPKGGGRAAETQYF. This chain links TRBV4-3 with TRBJ2-5; TRBD2 aligns across 9 bases. V trimming: 1 base; J trimming: 5 bases; junction bases outside the gene matches: 17. The length of the CDR3 is 19 residues. Germline V gives CDR1 LGHNA, CDR2 YSLEER.

The chain couples TRBV13 to TRBJ2-1; 8 bases are a match to TRBD2. With V trimmed by 4 bases and J by 12 bases, 5 bases remained unmatched. CDR1 is PRHDT, CDR2 FYEKMQ, per germline (reference sequence). The CDR3 has 12 residues. CDR3 DNA sequence: TGTGCCAGCAGCTCCGGGACTAGGTGGCAGTTCTTC. As protein: CASSSGTRWQFF.

This chain connects TRBV7-2 to TRBJ2-7, with TRBD2 as a possible D gene (7 bases). V lost 7 bases and J lost 7, with 20 bases in between. Germline values: CDR1 SGHTA, CDR2 FQGNSA. The CDR3 has 14 residues. The CDR3 sequence: CASTLSGEGGEQYF. DNA of the CDR3: TGTGCCAGCACCCTTAGTGGCGAGGGGGGGGAGCAGTACTTC.

This clone was seen once. V is TRBV5-6 and J is TRBJ2-1; 13 bases map to TRBD2. The germline V gene has CDR1 SGHDT and CDR2 YYEEEE. The CDR3 spans 17 residues. V trimming: 4 bases; J trimming: 6 bases; junction bases outside the gene matches: 10. As DNA, the CDR3 is TGTGCCAGCAGCATAACATCCGGGACTAGCGGGATCAATGAGCAGTTCTTC. This translates into CASSITSGTSGINEQFF.

The chain has TRBV4-3 and TRBJ1-4; 9 nucleotides match TRBD1. The CDR3 sequence is 14 residues long. J gave up 6 bases and V 6 bases, and 5 bases lay outside the gene matches. Per germline, CDR1 LGHNA and CDR2 YSLEER. Here the CDR3 reads CASSHRGLDEKLFF. The DNA for the CDR3 is TGCGCCAGCAGTCACAGGGGGCTGGATGAAAAACTGTTTTTT.